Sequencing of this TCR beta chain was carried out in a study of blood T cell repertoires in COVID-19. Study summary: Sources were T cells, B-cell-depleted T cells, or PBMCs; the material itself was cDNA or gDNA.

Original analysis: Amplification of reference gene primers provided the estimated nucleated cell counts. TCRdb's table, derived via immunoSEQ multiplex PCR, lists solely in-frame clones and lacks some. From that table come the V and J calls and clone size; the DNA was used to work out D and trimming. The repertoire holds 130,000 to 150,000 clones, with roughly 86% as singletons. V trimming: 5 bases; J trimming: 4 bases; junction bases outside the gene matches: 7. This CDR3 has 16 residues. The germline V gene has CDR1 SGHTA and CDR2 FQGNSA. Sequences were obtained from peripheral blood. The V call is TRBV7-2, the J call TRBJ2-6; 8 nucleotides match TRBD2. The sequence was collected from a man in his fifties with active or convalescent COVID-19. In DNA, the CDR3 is TGTGCCAGCAGCGCACGGCGGGGGGCCGGGGCCAACGTCCTGACTTTC. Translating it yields CASSARRGAGANVLTF.